The 20 T cell receptor beta chains given below trace back to one sample, sequenced in a study of T cells expressing NK-cell markers. TCRdb processed the 5' RACE reads again and assigns one entry to each CDR3 protein, with no DNA. Found here are approximately 170,000 distinct CDR3 sequences; the top ten clones hold roughly 21%. Sample: blood T cells: a sorted CD56 or NKG2C T cell subset, CD4+ or CD8+ T cells, or bulk PBMC T cells (not recorded which). The receptor set was obtained from a man aged 18-69 years in good health.

V gene TRBV20-1 combines with J gene TRBJ2-5; TCRdb reports TRBD2, a call that lacks DNA to check it against. The germline V gene has CDR1 DFQATT and CDR2 SNEGSKA (reference sequence). The CDR3 is 11 residues long. CDR3 sequence: CSVSGTETQYF.

V is TRBV27 and J is TRBJ1-4. CDR3 length: 16 residues. The germline V gene encodes CDR1 MNHEY and CDR2 SMNVEV (reference sequence). The chain's CDR3 is CASSETYSRSHEKLFF.

The rearrangement links TRBV5-6 to TRBJ2-3. The CDR3 is made up of 14 amino acids. Germline lookup yields CDR1 SGHDT and CDR2 YYEEEE. CDR3 sequence reads: CASSSGVWPDTQYF.

The chain uses TRBV7-8 and TRBJ2-3; with no DNA, the TCRdb D assignment of TRBD1 cannot be verified. This CDR3 has 12 residues. Germline values: CDR1 SGHVS, CDR2 FQNEAQ. The CDR3 sequence: CASSPDSNTQYF.

The rearrangement uses TRBV5-5 and TRBJ1-2; there is no DNA to check the TCRdb D call of TRBD1. The CDR3 is made up of 17 amino acids. Germline values: CDR1 SGHKS, CDR2 YYEKEE (reference sequence). CDR3: CASSLVSAGADNYGYTF.

J is TRBJ1-1 and V is TRBV15; the D call from TCRdb, TRBD1, cannot be confirmed without DNA. Germline V gives CDR1 LNHNV, CDR2 YYDKDF (reference sequence). The CDR3 spans 14 residues. The CDR3 protein is CATSRFTGLTEAFF.

J is TRBJ2-3 and V is TRBV6-1; lacking DNA, the TRBD1 call made by TCRdb goes unchecked. The CDR3 extends over 16 amino acids. CDR1 and CDR2 from the germline V gene are MNHNS and SASEGT. CDR3 sequence: CASSPSFGQGPDTQYF.

The V call is TRBV6-6, the J call TRBJ2-7; TCRdb names TRBD2, which stays unverified in the absence of DNA. Germline CDR1 MNHNY, CDR2 SVGAGI (reference sequence). The CDR3 covers 13 residues. The CDR3: CASAGLALYEQYF.

The chain couples TRBV13 to TRBJ1-2. Germline V gene data show CDR1 as PRHDT and CDR2 as FYEKMQ (reference sequence). The CDR3 has 15 amino acids. CDR3 in amino acids: CASSQKARTHNGYTF.

This chain joins TRBV2 and TRBJ2-2. The length of the CDR3 is 13 residues. The germline CDR1 and CDR2 sequences are SNHLY and FYNNEI. The CDR3 is CASSVGRAGELFF.

The genes are TRBV27 and TRBJ2-1; with no DNA, the TCRdb D assignment of TRBD1 cannot be verified. The CDR3 has 16 amino acids. In germline, CDR1 is MNHEY, CDR2 SMNVEV (reference sequence). The CDR3 region is CASSLSLGDRGPEQFF.

The V and J genes are TRBV2 and TRBJ2-7; the D gene TCRdb calls, TRBD2, cannot be checked with no DNA. The CDR3 has 13 amino acids. The germline V gene encodes CDR1 SNHLY and CDR2 FYNNEI. Here the CDR3 reads CASSFSGAYEQYF.

The V call is TRBV6-1, the J call TRBJ1-2. The CDR3 totals 13 residues. The germline V gene encodes CDR1 MNHNS and CDR2 SASEGT. Here the CDR3 reads CASSSDSNYGYTF.

V gene TRBV3-1 combines with J gene TRBJ2-2; TCRdb's D call, TRBD1, is unchecked because there is no DNA. In germline, CDR1 is LGHDT, CDR2 YNNKEL (reference sequence). This CDR3 is 15 amino acids long. The CDR3 spells CASSQTPGGTGELFF.

This chain uses TRBV5-1 with TRBJ1-1. The length of the CDR3 is 15 residues. Germline-derived CDR1 and CDR2 are SGHRS and YFSETQ. CDR3 protein: CASSLTLQVNTEAFF.

The V call is TRBV29-1, the J call TRBJ2-2. This CDR3 region has 12 residues. Germline V gene lookup returns CDR1 SQVTM and CDR2 ANQGSEA. This CDR3 reads CSVVADTGELFF.

The chain links TRBV12-5 to TRBJ1-2. This CDR3 region has 13 residues. Germline assignment: CDR1 LGHNT and CDR2 FRNRAP. CDR3 sequence reads: CASGTDWLYGYTF.

The CDR3 reads CASSLKYNTGELFF. V gene TRBV5-1 combines with J gene TRBJ2-2. Germline assignment: CDR1 SGHRS and CDR2 YFSETQ. The CDR3 consists of 14 residues.

The chain has TRBV2 and TRBJ1-6. CDR1 and CDR2 (germline): SNHLY, FYNNEI. The CDR3 has 14 amino acids. The CDR3 loop is CASSSPLGYSPLHF.

V and J are TRBV12-3 or TRBV12-4 and TRBJ2-7; TCRdb reports TRBD1, a call that lacks DNA to check it against. The CDR3 contains 13 residues. This CDR3 reads CASSLASGREQYF.